These 9 T cell receptor beta chains share one sample of origin, sequenced in a study of T cells after yellow fever vaccination. TCRdb ran MiXCR on the 5' RACE reads and lists one entry per CDR3 protein. The data contain more than 300,000 distinct CDR3 sequences, approximately 4% of them singletons. This specimen consisted of PBMCs, obtained 15 days after the yellow fever booster vaccination. The receptors derive from a man aged 18-30 years who received the YFV17D yellow fever vaccine.

This clonotype was counted ten times or more. The chain couples TRBV28 to TRBJ1-1; D remains unclear. The CDR3 is 13 residues long. V lost 2 bases to trimming and J lost 4 bases, with 8 bases between them. Germline-derived CDR1 and CDR2 are MDHEN and SYDVKM. The CDR3: CASSLVGVTEAFF. The CDR3 bases are TGTGCCAGCAGTTTAGTGGGAGTCACTGAAGCTTTCTTT.

This clonotype was observed at least ten times. The V call is TRBV7-2, the J call TRBJ2-1, with 8 bases matching TRBD2. Trimming cost V 5 bases and J 5 bases; bases outside gene matches: 11. Germline values: CDR1 SGHTA, CDR2 FQGNSA. CDR3 length equals 16 residues. CDR3 DNA: TGTGCCAGCAGCCGAGCGTTGGTAGCGGGGAACAATGAGCAGTTCTTC. Amino acids: CASSRALVAGNNEQFF.

The rearrangement uses TRBV4-1 and TRBJ2-7; D might be TRBD1 or TRBD2, each matching 5 bases. Germline V gene data show CDR1 as MGHRA and CDR2 as YSYEKL. V shed 1 base and J shed 8 bases, with 21 bases lying between them. The CDR3 runs to 16 residues. The CDR3 DNA reads TGCGCCAGCAGCCAAGTCCCGGGTTGGGGGAATATCAAGCAGTACTTC. Amino acid sequence: CASSQVPGWGNIKQYF.

V gene TRBV7-9 combines with J gene TRBJ2-3; D gene ambiguous. V lost 5 bases, J lost 11 bases, and 11 bases lay in between. The CDR3 extends over 11 amino acids. The germline V gene has CDR1 SEHNR and CDR2 FQNEAQ (reference sequence). CDR3 sequence: CASSLSREQYF. DNA for the CDR3: TGTGCCAGCAGCCTCTCACGTGAGCAGTATTTT. The variable domain in full, completed from reference TRBV7-9 and TRBJ2-3, reads DTGVSQNPRHKITKRGQNVTFRCDPISEHNRLYWYRQTLGQGPEFLTYFQNEAQLEKSRLLSDRFSAERPKGSFSTLEIQRTEQGDSAMYLCASSLSREQYFGPGTRLTVL.

This chain joins TRBV3-1 and TRBJ2-4; 7 bases are shared with TRBD2. Germline assignment: CDR1 LGHDT and CDR2 YNNKEL (reference sequence). J lost 4 bases, V lost 2 bases, and 2 bases had no gene match. This CDR3 has 14 amino acids. The CDR3: CASSQNGGKNIQYF. The CDR3 DNA reads as TGTGCCAGCAGCCAAAACGGGGGGAAAAACATTCAGTACTTC. The full variable domain, completed using reference TRBV3-1 and TRBJ2-4, is DTAVSQTPKYLVTQMGNDKSIKCEQNLGHDTMYWYKQDSKKFLKIMFSYNNKELIINETVPNRFSPKSPDKAHLNLHINSLELGDSAVYFCASSQNGGKNIQYFGAGTRLSVL.

This clonotype was observed a few times. CDR3 in amino acids: CASSQDARGGSGNTIYF. The CDR3 DNA sequence: TGCGCCAGCAGCCAAGATGCGAGGGGGGGCTCTGGAAACACCATATATTTT. This chain connects TRBV4-3 to TRBJ1-3; D may be TRBD1 (6 bases). Germline CDR1 and CDR2: LGHNA and YSLEER. The CDR3 length is 17 residues. V lost 0 bases to trimming and J lost 0 bases, with 12 bases between them.

This chain joins TRBV7-2 and TRBJ2-3; 10 positions agree with TRBD2. The CDR3 is 22 amino acids. Trimming at V came to 2 bases and at J to 6 bases, leaving 26 bases not matched to a gene. CDR1 SGHTA and CDR2 FQGNSA come from the germline V gene. The CDR3: CASSLLSPLWASGGKRRDTQYF. The CDR3 DNA is TGTGCCAGCAGCTTACTGTCCCCCCTTTGGGCTAGCGGGGGCAAAAGGAGGGATACGCAGTATTTT.

The sample holds a few counts of this clonotype. The chain combines TRBV12-3 or TRBV12-4 with TRBJ2-7, with D possibly TRBD1 on 9 matching bases. This CDR3 is built from 17 residues. Between the trimmed V and J ends, which lost 5 bases and 3 bases, there was a span of 23 bases. CDR3 region: CASSGQGSQRGNYEQYF. CDR3 DNA sequence: TGTGCCAGCAGTGGACAGGGGTCTCAGCGGGGGAACTACGAGCAGTACTTC.

A few counts support this clonotype. The chain uses TRBV6-5 and TRBJ2-5; D possibly corresponds to TRBD2 (6 bases). This CDR3 comprises 15 residues. The germline V gene encodes CDR1 MNHEY and CDR2 SVGAGI. Trimming pared 4 bases from V and 5 bases from J, leaving 17 bases between. CDR3 residues: CASSSRGGVGETQYF. Here the CDR3 DNA reads TGTGCCAGCAGTTCACGCGGAGGGGTCGGTGAGACCCAGTACTTC.